A single sample is the source of the 32 T cell receptor beta chains below, sequenced in a study of T cells in Graves' hyperthyroidism and ophthalmopathy. Amplification of TCR beta CDR3 regions used RNA as the template. A first-round RT-PCR of the TCR CDR3 used the HTBI primer set. TCRdb used MiXCR to reprocess the multiplex PCR reads, holding one entry per CDR3 protein. Of 200,000 to 300,000 distinct CDR3 sequences in the sample, over 15% were seen once. The sequencing sample was made of blood. The receptors shown here come from a woman between 18 and 30 years old with Graves' ophthalmopathy.

This clonotype was seen at least ten times. The chain uses TRBV28 and TRBJ2-7; no reliable D call. CDR3 length: 14 residues. Trimming cost V 5 bases and J 3 bases, with 14 bases left between them. Germline V CDR1 and CDR2: MDHEN, SYDVKM. In DNA, the CDR3 is TGTGCCAGCAGTCCTAGTCCTGCTAACTACGAGCAGTACTTC. Residues: CASSPSPANYEQYF.

The rearrangement links TRBV20-1 to TRBJ1-1; no clear D gene. V was pared by 3 bases and J by 6 bases, with 14 bases between. This CDR3 has 13 amino acids. In germline, CDR1 is DFQATT, CDR2 SNEGSKA (reference sequence). CDR3 loop: CSASTTTAAEAFF. The CDR3 nucleotides are TGCAGTGCTAGTACAACCACGGCGGCTGAAGCTTTCTTT.

The chain employs TRBV6-1 and TRBJ1-4; D remains ambiguous. Trimming removed 7 bases at V and 3 bases at J, with 12 bases between. The CDR3 is 14 residues long. Per germline, CDR1 MNHNS and CDR2 SASEGT. CDR3 loop: CASTWGAPNEKLFF. The CDR3 region has the DNA TGTGCCAGCACATGGGGAGCGCCTAATGAAAAACTGTTTTTT.

This clonotype came up many times. The gene calls are TRBV20-1 and TRBJ1-5, with 7 bases fitting TRBD1. The CDR3 totals 13 residues. Germline V gives CDR1 DFQATT, CDR2 SNEGSKA (reference sequence). The J segment lost 2 bases and the V segment lost 2 bases, leaving 0 bases of the junction unmatched. The CDR3 loop reads CSARTGGNQPQHF. The CDR3 coding sequence is TGCAGTGCTAGAACAGGGGGCAATCAGCCCCAGCATTTT.

This clonotype was counted many times. This chain joins TRBV3-1 and TRBJ2-2; 7 positions match TRBD2. With 7 bases clipped from V and 2 bases from J, the junction kept 10 bases outside the gene matches. CDR1 LGHDT and CDR2 YNNKEL come from the germline V gene (reference sequence). The CDR3 is 16 residues long. CDR3 region: CASNQKAGINTGELFF. CDR3 coding DNA: TGTGCCAGCAACCAGAAAGCGGGGATAAACACCGGGGAGCTGTTTTTT.

At least ten counts were recorded for this clonotype. V gene TRBV14 combines with J gene TRBJ1-5, with unresolved D. The germline V gene has CDR1 SGHDN and CDR2 FVKESK. V lost 3 bases, J lost 1 base, and 10 bases lay in between. This CDR3 has 15 amino acids. The CDR3 DNA reads TGTGCCAGCAGCCACCCTTTCCCCAGCAATCAGCCCCAGCATTTT. Residues: CASSHPFPSNQPQHF.

This clonotype was detected ten times or more. V gene TRBV28 combines with J gene TRBJ1-3; D unresolved. The CDR3 has 13 amino acids. Germline CDR1 MDHEN, CDR2 SYDVKM. The germline V and J ends were trimmed by 6 bases and 2 bases, with 8 bases remaining between them. The CDR3 sequence is CASRVGAGNTIYF. The CDR3, as DNA: TGTGCCAGCAGGGTCGGTGCTGGAAACACCATATATTTT.

Here the CDR3 reads CASRVIASNEQFF. CDR3 in DNA: TGTGCCAGCAGGGTAATAGCAAGCAATGAGCAGTTCTTC. The chain combines TRBV5-6 with TRBJ2-1; no reliable D call. The CDR3 has 13 residues. Germline V gene lookup returns CDR1 SGHDT and CDR2 YYEEEE. Trimming shortened V by 5 bases and J by 6 bases, and 12 bases separated the two germline ends. Complete variable domain (other parts from reference TRBV5-6 and TRBJ2-1): DAGVTQSPTHLIKTRGQQVTLRCSPKSGHDTVSWYQQALGQGPQFIFQYYEEEERQRGNFPDRFSGHQFPNYSSELNVNALLLGDSALYLCASRVIASNEQFFGPGTRLTVL.

This clonotype was counted many times. The chain is built from TRBV2 and TRBJ1-5; D is unresolved. Germline lookup yields CDR1 SNHLY and CDR2 FYNNEI. There are 17 residues in the CDR3. The V end lost 5 bases, the J end lost 5 bases, and 22 bases lay between the germline ends. In DNA form, the CDR3 reads TGTGCCAGCAGTCAAAGTCGGGTTCAAGGAGGGCATCAGCCCCAGCATTTT. It codes for CASSQSRVQGGHQPQHF.

This clonotype was detected many times. The chain employs TRBV6-1 and TRBJ1-4; the D gene is possibly TRBD1 (5 bases). Trimming pared 4 bases from V and 6 bases from J, leaving 12 bases between. Germline CDR1 and CDR2: MNHNS and SASEGT. CDR3 length: 14 residues. The CDR3 nucleotides read TGTGCCAGCAGTGGAGGGACGGGGTATGAAAAACTGTTTTTT. Its translation is CASSGGTGYEKLFF.

The gene calls are TRBV5-4 and TRBJ2-2, with 7 positions matching TRBD1. This CDR3 contains 16 residues. V lost 4 bases and J lost 0; bases outside the gene matches: 6. CDR1 SGHNT and CDR2 YYREEE come from the germline V gene (reference sequence). The DNA of the CDR3 is TGTGCCAGCAGCCTGCGAACAGGGGCGAACACCGGGGAGCTGTTTTTT. It encodes CASSLRTGANTGELFF.

The table lists this clonotype with many counts. This chain connects TRBV3-1 to TRBJ1-3; D uncertain. The CDR3 totals 15 residues. The V end lost 5 bases, the J end lost 0 bases, and 11 bases lay between the germline ends. In germline, CDR1 is LGHDT, CDR2 YNNKEL (reference sequence). CDR3 bases: TGTGCCAGCAGCGGCCAGTTCCACTCTGGAAACACCATATATTTT. It translates to CASSGQFHSGNTIYF.

There are many counts of this clonotype. The V and J genes are TRBV5-4 and TRBJ1-4; 9 bases agree with TRBD1. The length of the CDR3 is 17 residues. Looked up from germline, CDR1 is SGHNT and CDR2 is YYREEE (reference sequence). The V gene end was trimmed by 1 base and the J gene end by 3 bases; junction bases not matched to a gene: 7. The CDR3 nucleotides are TGTGCCAGCAGCTTGCGGGGACGACAGGGGGCTAATGAAAAACTGTTTTTT. This translates into CASSLRGRQGANEKLFF.

The chain links TRBV20-1 to TRBJ2-7; 10 bases align to TRBD2. The CDR3 is 13 residues long. J gave up 5 bases and V 3 bases, and 4 bases lay outside the gene matches. Germline values: CDR1 DFQATT, CDR2 SNEGSKA (reference sequence). The CDR3 DNA follows: TGCAGTGCTAGGCCTAGCGGGAGACACGAGCAGTACTTC. Translated, it gives CSARPSGRHEQYF.

This clonotype came up many times. The chain is built from TRBV9 and TRBJ2-2; 7 nucleotides line up with TRBD1. The CDR3 runs 14 residues. J lost 4 bases, V lost 7 bases, and 7 bases had no gene match. In germline, CDR1 is SGDLS, CDR2 YYNGEE. Here the CDR3 DNA reads TGTGCCAGCTGCCGGGGACAGTTCACCGGGGAGCTGTTTTTT. Translating it yields CASCRGQFTGELFF.

This clonotype was picked up many times. The chain has TRBV6-2 or TRBV6-3 and TRBJ2-3, with 9 bases matching TRBD2. The J segment lost 0 bases and the V segment lost 2 bases, leaving 15 bases of the junction unmatched. The CDR3 totals 20 residues. Germline loops: CDR1 MNHEY, CDR2 SVGEGT. The CDR3 region is CASSYLHPGTSRGSTDTQYF. The CDR3 region has the DNA TGTGCCAGCAGTTACCTCCACCCGGGGACTAGCAGGGGAAGCACAGATACGCAGTATTTT.

Details on this clonotype: Given the absence of the conserved phenylalanine or tryptophan at the CDR3 end, a read error is likely. The chain recombines TRBV27 with TRBJ1-2; weak D call: TRBD1 (5 bases). Germline CDR1 and CDR2: MNHEY and SMNVEV (reference sequence). V lost 2 bases and J lost 2, with 9 bases in between. CDR3 length: 14 residues. The DNA of the CDR3 is TGTGCCAGCAGTTTAGGGACGGGAAACTATGGCTACACCCTC. Residues: CASSLGTGNYGYTL.

The CDR3 bases are TGTGCCAGCAGCCGAACACAGGCTTACGAGCAGTACTTC. Translated: CASSRTQAYEQYF. This chain joins TRBV9 and TRBJ2-7, with a possible D match to TRBD1 (5 bases). This CDR3 is built from 13 residues. V lost 4 bases and J lost 4, with 12 bases in between. The germline gives CDR1 SGDLS, CDR2 YYNGEE.

This clonotype was seen at least ten times. The V and J genes are TRBV3-1 and TRBJ1-3; D is unclear. This CDR3 comprises 13 residues. CDR1 and CDR2 (germline): LGHDT, YNNKEL (reference sequence). Trimming cost V 1 base and J 5 bases, with 6 bases left between them. DNA for the CDR3: TGTGCCAGCAGCCAAGGGGAGAGAAACACCATATATTTT. Translated, it gives CASSQGERNTIYF.

The sample holds many counts of this clonotype. The V and J genes are TRBV28 and TRBJ1-1; TRBD1 matches 8 bases. Germline CDR1 MDHEN, CDR2 SYDVKM. The CDR3 spans 14 residues. Trimming at V came to 4 bases and at J to 4 bases, leaving 5 bases not matched to a gene. The CDR3 bases are TGTGCCAGCAGTTCCGGACAGGGATCCACTGAAGCTTTCTTT. As protein: CASSSGQGSTEAFF.

At least ten counts were recorded for this clonotype. The rearrangement uses TRBV6-1 and TRBJ2-5; 14 nucleotides line up with TRBD2. The J segment lost 1 base and the V segment lost 5 bases, leaving 9 bases of the junction unmatched. This CDR3 is built from 18 residues. Germline assignment: CDR1 MNHNS and CDR2 SASEGT. CDR3 region: CASSYQRTSGGFQETQYF. The CDR3 DNA follows: TGTGCCAGCAGTTACCAACGGACTAGCGGGGGGTTCCAAGAGACCCAGTACTTC.

This clonotype was seen a few times. The CDR3 nucleotides are TGTGCCATCCGGGGGGACGGCTGGACTGAAGCTTTCTTT. It translates to CAIRGDGWTEAFF. This chain joins TRBV10-3 and TRBJ1-1, with D perhaps matching TRBD1 (5 bases). The germline V gene encodes CDR1 ENHRY and CDR2 SYGVKD. This CDR3 is 13 amino acids long. Trimming took off 8 bases at V and 5 bases at J, with 15 bases between the two ends.

This clonotype has more than one count but fewer than ten. The chain recombines TRBV7-9 with TRBJ1-3; no reliable D call. V dropped 3 bases and J dropped 8 bases, with 11 bases sitting between them. Germline-derived CDR1 and CDR2 are SEHNR and FQNEAQ (reference sequence). This CDR3 is built from 13 residues. The CDR3 spells CASSLVLEDTIYF. In nucleotides, the CDR3 is TGTGCCAGCAGCTTGGTACTTGAGGACACCATATATTTT.

This clonotype was recorded a few times. This chain joins TRBV5-4 and TRBJ2-1; D remains ambiguous. The CDR3 contains 11 residues. Trimming took 6 bases from V and 9 from J, leaving 10 bases between them. CDR1 is SGHNT, CDR2 YYREEE, per germline (reference sequence). Here the CDR3 DNA reads TGTGCCAGCACCGCGTGGGGTGAGCAGTTCTTC. Its translation: CASTAWGEQFF.

The J gene is TRBJ1-1, the V gene TRBV28, with D maybe TRBD1 (5 bases). Germline assignment: CDR1 MDHEN and CDR2 SYDVKM. The CDR3 totals 12 residues. V gave up 8 bases and J gave up 1 base, with 8 bases separating them. The CDR3 DNA reads TGTGCCAGCGGCCAGGGGAACACTGAAGCTTTCTTT. Protein product: CASGQGNTEAFF.

The chain has TRBV11-2 and TRBJ2-5; a weak D match, TRBD2 (5 bases). Deletions cut 5 bases from V and 4 bases from J, with 14 bases between. CDR1 is SGHAT and CDR2 is FQNNGV in the germline V gene. The CDR3 totals 14 residues. The CDR3, as DNA: TGTGCCAGCAGCCCCGGACGGGCGGGAGAGACCCAGTACTTC. This translates into CASSPGRAGETQYF.

In this sample, this clonotype turned up many times. The V call is TRBV20-1, the J call TRBJ1-3; D is ambiguous. Germline CDR1 is DFQATT and CDR2 is SNEGSKA (reference sequence). The CDR3 has 12 residues. Trimming removed 0 bases from V and 4 bases from J, with 4 bases in between. The CDR3 sequence is CSARDVGNTIYF. The CDR3 DNA reads as TGCAGTGCTAGAGATGTGGGAAACACCATATATTTT.

This clonotype was picked up many times. The rearrangement uses TRBV7-9 and TRBJ2-5, with 8 bases lining up with TRBD1. CDR1 and CDR2 (germline): SEHNR, FQNEAQ (reference sequence). The length of the CDR3 is 15 residues. Trimming removed 4 bases from V and 4 bases from J; junction bases left unmatched: 8. The DNA for the CDR3 is TGTGCCAGCAGCTCCAGGGGGCAGGGGAGAGAGACCCAGTACTTC. Translation gives CASSSRGQGRETQYF.

This clonotype was counted at least ten times. CDR3: CASSHASMGNQPQHF. In nucleotides, the CDR3 is TGTGCCAGCAGTCATGCATCGATGGGCAATCAGCCCCAGCATTTT. This sequence joins TRBV6-9 and TRBJ1-5; no definite D call. There are 15 residues in the CDR3. V gave up 5 bases and J gave up 2 bases, with 13 bases separating them. Germline V lookup: CDR1 MNHGY, CDR2 SVAAGI.

This clonotype was found many times. The gene calls are TRBV4-1 and TRBJ2-7; maybe TRBD1 (6 bases). CDR3 length equals 15 residues. Germline loops: CDR1 MGHRA, CDR2 YSYEKL. V was shortened by 1 base and J by 4 bases, with 14 bases between the two germline ends. In DNA form, the CDR3 reads TGCGCCAGCAGCCAAGGTGCACAGGGTCTTTACGAGCAGTACTTC. This codes for CASSQGAQGLYEQYF.

This clonotype was seen many times. The chain recombines TRBV11-2 with TRBJ2-1, with TRBD2 matching over 11 bases. In germline, CDR1 is SGHAT, CDR2 FQNNGV. The CDR3 runs to 15 residues. The V and J ends lost 0 bases and 9 bases, in that order; junction bases with no gene match: 4. CDR3 sequence reads: CASSLDLAGGFEQFF. Here the CDR3 DNA reads TGTGCCAGCAGCTTAGATCTAGCGGGAGGCTTTGAGCAGTTCTTC.

This clonotype has only a few counts. The chain recombines TRBV19 with TRBJ2-7; possible D gene TRBD1, 5 bases. Trimming took 6 bases from V and 2 from J, leaving 20 bases between them. This CDR3 comprises 16 residues. Per germline, CDR1 LNHDA and CDR2 SQIVND (reference sequence). This chain's CDR3 is CASSPERGQGTYEQYF. CDR3 in DNA: TGTGCCAGTAGCCCCGAAAGGGGTCAAGGGACCTACGAGCAGTACTTC.